The sample holds one count of the clone carrying this T cell receptor beta chain. Its target is unknown. CD4+CD45RO+CD25- cells were isolated as memory CD4+ T cells. CDR3 size: 15 residues. CDR1 is KGHDR and CDR2 is SFDVKD in the germline V gene. V shed 2 bases and J shed 4 bases, with 10 bases lying between them. General study results and limits: Tumor-infiltrating Treg TCR alpha and beta sequences overlapped most with tumor naive CD4+ T cells, then blood naive.

Full-length variable regions came from constant-region reverse primers plus semi-nested Nested Universal Primer A PCR. TCRdb fed the 5' RACE reads into MiXCR, producing one record per CDR3 protein. The table includes around 33,000 distinct CDR3 sequences, around 24% detected once. V usage is TRBV24-1 and J usage is TRBJ2-2, with D tentatively TRBD1 (8 bases). Sequencing used memory CD4+ T cells sorted from blood. The subset: memory CD4+ T cells, CD4+CD45RO+CD25-. This receptor was obtained from a female donor with breast cancer. The DNA for the CDR3 is TGTGCCACCAGTGATTACAGGGGGGGCACCGGGGAGCTGTTTTTT. Translating it yields CATSDYRGGTGELFF.